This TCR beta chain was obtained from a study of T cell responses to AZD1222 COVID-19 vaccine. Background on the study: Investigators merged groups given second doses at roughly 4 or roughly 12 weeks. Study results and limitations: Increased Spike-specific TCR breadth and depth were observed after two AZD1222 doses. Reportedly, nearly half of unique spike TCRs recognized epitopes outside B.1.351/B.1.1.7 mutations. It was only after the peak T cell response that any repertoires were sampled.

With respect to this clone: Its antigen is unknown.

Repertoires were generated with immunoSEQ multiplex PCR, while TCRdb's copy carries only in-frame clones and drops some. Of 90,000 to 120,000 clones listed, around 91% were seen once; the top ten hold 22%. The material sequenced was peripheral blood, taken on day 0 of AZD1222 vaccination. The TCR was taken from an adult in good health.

The CDR3 loop is CASSPRAGGSGELFF. In DNA, the CDR3 is TGTGCCAGCAGCCCCCGTGCAGGGGGATCCGGGGAGCTGTTTTTT. The J gene is TRBJ2-2, the V gene TRBV11-3, with 7 bases that match TRBD1. Per the germline V gene, CDR1 is SGHNT and CDR2 is YENEEA. Germline trimming cut 5 bases from V and 6 bases from J; bases unmatched to any gene: 9. CDR3 length: 15 amino acids. The full variable domain, with the rest looked up from reference TRBV11-3 and TRBJ2-2, is EAGVVQSPRYKIIEKKQPVAFWCNPISGHNTLYWYLQNLGQGPELLIRYENEEAVDDSQLPKDRFSAERLKGVDSTLKIQPAELGDSAVYLCASSPRAGGSGELFFGEGSRLTVL.